These 12 T cell receptor beta chains share one sample of origin, sequenced in a study of CD8+CD57+ T cells in acquired aplastic anemia (dated by TCRdb to between 2017 and 2018). These reads were obtained on an Illumina HiSeq 2000. TCR beta VDJ combination and CDR3 sequence profiling used genomic DNA as the template. TCRdb trimmed the raw reads at Q25, called clones with MiXCR and kept productive beta chains. One record per CDR3 amino acid sequence lists the most common genes and DNA. The sample table records a few hundred thousand distinct CDR3 sequences; 60% to 65% of these occur just once. 29% of the sample belongs to the ten largest clones. Sample: sorted CD4+, CD8+, or CD8+CD57+ T cells (not recorded which) from PBMCs. These receptors all stem from a human donor in good health.

Turning to this clonotype: One end of the junction fails to match germline, which may point to a read error. The gene calls are TRBV20-1 and TRBJ1-1; unclear D gene. Germline V gene sequence: CDR1 DFQATT, CDR2 SNEGSKA (reference sequence). This CDR3 has 12 residues. The CDR3: CSAMTGNTEAFF. CDR3 nucleotides: TGCAGCGCTATGACGGGGAACACTGAAGCTTTCTTT.

As DNA, the CDR3 is TGTGCCAGCAGCCGGCGCGCAATGGGCACCGGGGAGCTGTTTTTT. Amino acid sequence: CASSRRAMGTGELFF. The V gene is TRBV7-3, the J gene TRBJ2-2, with no clear D. Trimming removed 5 bases from V and 4 bases from J, with 14 bases in between. The CDR3 totals 15 residues. CDR1 is SGHTA and CDR2 is FQGTGA in the germline V gene.

This sequence joins TRBV29-1 and TRBJ1-1, with TRBD1 matching over 9 bases. Per the germline V gene, CDR1 is SQVTM and CDR2 is ANQGSEA. The trim removed 7 bases at V and 2 bases at J, leaving 2 bases unmatched. The CDR3 is 12 amino acids. CDR3 sequence reads: CSGQGVNTEAFF. The CDR3 nucleotides read TGCAGCGGACAGGGGGTAAACACTGAAGCTTTCTTT.

This clonotype was seen a few times. The chain uses TRBV20-1 and TRBJ1-2, with D uncertain. The V and J ends lost 4 bases and 4 bases respectively, with 13 bases between them. The CDR3 is 13 residues long. Per germline, CDR1 DFQATT and CDR2 SNEGSKA (reference sequence). CDR3 sequence: CSANPLEAYGYTF. The CDR3 DNA sequence: TGCAGTGCTAATCCCCTCGAGGCCTATGGCTACACCTTC.

The sample holds one count of this clonotype. The chain links TRBV7-8 to TRBJ1-5; 7 bases agree with TRBD1. V dropped 4 bases and J dropped 4; count of bases not matched to a gene: 7. Germline values: CDR1 SGHVS, CDR2 FQNEAQ. The CDR3 has 15 amino acids. The CDR3 coding sequence is TGTGCCAGCAGCTCATACTGGGACAGAAATCAGCCCCAGCATTTT. It encodes CASSSYWDRNQPQHF.

V and J are TRBV7-2 and TRBJ2-6, with TRBD1 matching over 11 bases. This CDR3 has 16 residues. From germline, CDR1 is SGHTA and CDR2 FQGNSA. V lost 0 bases, J lost 7 bases, and 2 bases stayed unmatched. For the CDR3, the DNA is TGTGCCAGCAGCTTAGCCCGGACAGGGGGCGCCAACGTCCTGACTTTC. Amino acids: CASSLARTGGANVLTF.

The V call is TRBV20-1, the J call TRBJ2-7, with a possible D match to TRBD1 (6 bases). The CDR3 extends over 12 amino acids. The V end lost 6 bases, the J end lost 4 bases, and 13 bases lay between the germline ends. CDR1 and CDR2 from the germline V gene are DFQATT and SNEGSKA (reference sequence). Written as DNA, the CDR3 is TGCAGTGCCAACACAGGGTTTTACGAGCAGTACTTC. Encoded protein: CSANTGFYEQYF.

The CDR3 sequence: CSARDPGFPGASEQYF. The CDR3 DNA reads TGCAGTGCTAGAGATCCTGGATTCCCAGGGGCGAGCGAGCAGTACTTC. This chain links TRBV20-1 with TRBJ2-7; possibly TRBD1 for D (6 bases). V shed 0 bases and J shed 6 bases, with 21 bases lying between them. Germline lookup yields CDR1 DFQATT and CDR2 SNEGSKA (reference sequence). The CDR3 runs to 16 residues.

The rearrangement joins TRBV5-1 to TRBJ1-2; 8 nucleotides match TRBD1. This CDR3 comprises 14 residues. Germline trimming cut 0 bases from V and 3 bases from J; bases unmatched to any gene: 1. Germline V gives CDR1 SGHRS, CDR2 YFSETQ. The CDR3 DNA reads TGCGCCAGCAGCTTGGAACAGGGGGACTATGGCTACACCTTC. It translates to CASSLEQGDYGYTF. The full variable domain, with the rest looked up from reference TRBV5-1 and TRBJ1-2, is KAGVTQTPRYLIKTRGQQVTLSCSPISGHRSVSWYQQTPGQGLQFLFEYFSETQRNKGNFPGRFSGRQFSNSRSEMNVSTLELGDSALYLCASSLEQGDYGYTFGSGTRLTVV.

In its sample, this clonotype was seen many times. This sequence joins TRBV2 and TRBJ1-1; D is ambiguous. Germline V gene sequence: CDR1 SNHLY, CDR2 FYNNEI. The CDR3 runs 10 residues. For the CDR3, the DNA is TGTGCGGCGGGAGGAACTGAAGCTTTCTTT. Its translation is CAAGGTEAFF.

The chain is built from TRBV7-2 and TRBJ1-2, with TRBD1 as a possible D gene (6 bases). From germline, CDR1 is SGHTA and CDR2 FQGNSA. V lost 1 base to trimming and J lost 8 bases, with 11 bases between them. This CDR3 is built from 13 residues. As DNA, the CDR3 is TGTGCCAGCAGCTTAGTGGGGGGCGAGGGCTACACCTTC. Its translation is CASSLVGGEGYTF.

V and J are TRBV7-6 and TRBJ1-1, with no clear D. The CDR3 is made up of 13 amino acids. CDR1 is SGHVS and CDR2 is FNYEAQ in the germline V gene. V was pared by 5 bases and J by 3 bases, with 10 bases between. The CDR3 here is CASSPSSYTEAFF. The CDR3 DNA reads as TGTGCCAGCAGCCCGAGCAGCTACACTGAAGCTTTCTTT.